This entry describes one TCR beta chain. This entry is derived from a study of T cells in Graves' hyperthyroidism and ophthalmopathy. On the study more broadly: Sampling of peripheral blood happened at initial diagnosis, prior to any treatment.

Trimming cost V 4 bases and J 10 bases, with 11 bases left between them. Germline loops: CDR1 SQVTM, CDR2 ANQGSEA. The CDR3 has 11 residues. From RNA transcripts, TCR beta CDR3 regions were amplified. Carried out on the TCR CDR3, a first-round RT-PCR used the HTBI primer set. TCRdb re-derived calls from the multiplex PCR reads in MiXCR, one entry per CDR3 protein. Of 300,000 to 400,000 distinct CDR3 sequences listed, about 15% are singletons. This TCR came from a woman between 25 and 40 years old with Graves' hyperthyroidism. V and J are TRBV29-1 and TRBJ2-1; unclear D gene. Sequenced sample: blood. CDR3 residues: CSVVPQKEQFF. The CDR3 nucleotides are TGCAGCGTTGTCCCCCAGAAAGAGCAGTTCTTC.